This TCR beta chain is from a study of T-cell memory formation after mild COVID-19. General study findings and limits: Unconfirmed was the SARS-CoV-2 specificity of second-wave clones that peaked on day 37. Later expanders leaned CD4+, whereas clones that contracted between day 15 and 85 were balanced CD4/CD8.

The V end was cut by 6 bases, the J end by 7 bases, with 28 bases between. The CDR3 is made up of 18 amino acids. Germline CDR1 and CDR2: MNHEY and SVGAGI. The table lists this clonotype with a few counts. Its antigen remains unidentified. With constant-segment primers, 5'RACE yielded cDNA libraries of TCR alpha and TCR beta that carried sample barcodes and UMIs. One entry per CDR3 protein, called by TCRdb with MiXCR from the 5' RACE reads. This sample has some 250,000 distinct CDR3 sequences; more than 8% occur once, and the top ten carry 20% to 25%. This chain connects TRBV6-5 to TRBJ2-4; TRBD2 is a possible D gene (7 bases). Sequences were obtained from PBMCs or a T cell subset sorted from them (not recorded which). The sequence came from a man younger than 35 who had mild COVID-19 (a few samples of this study predate the infection). Cell type and time point are not known. As DNA, the CDR3 is TGTGCCAGCAGCCAGACGGCCCCGGGGGCGGGGGTCGTGAACATTCAGTACTTC. The encoded protein is CASSQTAPGAGVVNIQYF.